These T cell receptor beta chains were read from a single sample in a study of cytotoxic CD8 clonotypes in ibrutinib-treated CLL. Generated by immunoSEQ multiplex PCR, the TCRdb table keeps only in-frame clones and is missing some. The sample holds roughly 110,000 clones, roughly 60% seen once. The input for sequencing was PBMCs, taken after 24 months of ibrutinib treatment. Every receptor here comes from a human donor with chronic lymphocytic leukemia. Each CDR3 is given with its conserved first and last residue. A D gene is named only where the DNA matches it firmly. Clone size, where shown, is once, few, many, or a class for clones that have expanded.

clone size: .; D gene: .; V gene: TRBV11-3; J gene: TRBJ2-1; CDR3 protein: CASSPDRYREYNEQFF; CDR3 DNA: TGTGCCAGCAGCCCAGACAGATATAGAGAATACAATGAGCAGTTCTTC
clone size: .; D gene: .; V gene: TRBV5-1; J gene: TRBJ2-1; CDR3 protein: CASSLVGMGEQFF; CDR3 DNA: TGCGCCAGCAGCTTGGTCGGTATGGGTGAGCAGTTCTTC
clone size: .; D gene: TRBD1; V gene: TRBV19; J gene: TRBJ1-4; CDR3 protein: CASSDRTGNEKLFF; CDR3 DNA: TGTGCCAGTAGTGATCGGACAGGGAATGAAAAACTGTTTTTT
clone size: few; D gene: TRBD1; V gene: TRBV6-1; J gene: TRBJ2-5; CDR3 protein: CASSPPGTGTRAQYF; CDR3 DNA: TGTGCCAGCAGCCCCCCCGGGACAGGGACAAGGGCCCAGTACTTC
clone size: few; D gene: .; V gene: TRBV30; J gene: TRBJ2-1; CDR3 protein: CAWSGKNEQFF; CDR3 DNA: TGTGCCTGGAGTGGAAAAAATGAGCAGTTCTTC
clone size: .; D gene: .; V gene: TRBV9; J gene: TRBJ2-1; CDR3 protein: CASSVATTSSPYNEQFF; CDR3 DNA: TGTGCCAGCAGCGTAGCTACAACTTCCAGTCCCTACAATGAGCAGTTCTTC
clone size: few; D gene: TRBD2; V gene: TRBV4-3; J gene: TRBJ2-3; CDR3 protein: CASSQALAGDLDTQYF; CDR3 DNA: TGCGCCAGCAGCCAAGCGCTAGCGGGGGACCTAGATACGCAGTATTTT
clone size: .; D gene: .; V gene: TRBV7-2; J gene: TRBJ2-5; CDR3 protein: CASSSHRIQETQYF; CDR3 DNA: TGTGCCAGCAGCTCCCACCGGATTCAAGAGACCCAGTACTTC
clone size: .; D gene: .; V gene: TRBV2; J gene: TRBJ2-7; CDR3 protein: CASRGTRRDEQYF; CDR3 DNA: TGTGCCAGCAGGGGGACTCGGCGGGACGAGCAGTACTTC
clone size: .; D gene: .; V gene: TRBV19; J gene: TRBJ2-2; CDR3 protein: CASSIALVNTGELFF; CDR3 DNA: TGTGCCAGTAGTATAGCTCTAGTGAACACCGGGGAGCTGTTTTTT
clone size: .; D gene: .; V gene: TRBV30; J gene: TRBJ1-1; CDR3 protein: CAWSLETGNTEAFF; CDR3 DNA: TGTGCCTGGAGTTTGGAAACAGGGAACACTGAAGCTTTCTTT
clone size: .; D gene: .; V gene: TRBV4-1; J gene: TRBJ2-2; CDR3 protein: CASMPEPMWTGELFF; CDR3 DNA: TGCGCCAGCATGCCCGAACCGATGTGGACCGGGGAGCTGTTTTTT
clone size: .; D gene: .; V gene: TRBV7-9; J gene: TRBJ2-6; CDR3 protein: CASSYGGRTGANVLTF; CDR3 DNA: TGTGCCAGCAGTTACGGGGGCAGGACTGGGGCCAACGTCCTGACTTTC
clone size: .; D gene: .; V gene: TRBV5-1; J gene: TRBJ1-3; CDR3 protein: CASSLGQGIHAGNTIYF; CDR3 DNA: TGCGCCAGCAGCTTGGGCCAGGGCATCCACGCTGGAAACACCATATATTTT
clone size: .; D gene: .; V gene: TRBV30; J gene: TRBJ2-6; CDR3 protein: CAWSLPGANVLTF; CDR3 DNA: TGTGCCTGGTCTCTTCCGGGGGCCAACGTCCTGACTTTC
clone size: .; D gene: TRBD1; V gene: TRBV7-6; J gene: TRBJ2-1; CDR3 protein: CASSLAARGSYNEQFF; CDR3 DNA: TGTGCCAGCAGCTTAGCTGCCAGGGGGTCCTACAATGAGCAGTTCTTC
clone size: .; D gene: .; V gene: TRBV7-3; J gene: TRBJ2-1; CDR3 protein: CASTLDGTRSYNEQFF; CDR3 DNA: TGTGCCAGCACCTTGGATGGAACACGCTCCTACAATGAGCAGTTCTTC
clone size: .; D gene: .; V gene: TRBV7-9; J gene: TRBJ1-2; CDR3 protein: CASSSQGNGYTF; CDR3 DNA: TGTGCCAGCAGCTCCCAGGGGAATGGCTACACCTTC
clone size: .; D gene: TRBD2; V gene: TRBV6-5; J gene: TRBJ2-1; CDR3 protein: CAVRAGVVNEQFF; CDR3 DNA: TGTGCCGTCCGCGCGGGGGTTGTCAATGAGCAGTTCTTC